The rows below give T cell receptor beta chains drawn from one sample of a study of circulating CD8 cells and anti-PD-1 response in melanoma. Using its own MiXCR run on the reads, TCRdb lists one record per CDR3 protein. Among 200 to 250 distinct CDR3 sequences listed, about 19% were seen once. The material sequenced was CD8+ T cells from PBMCs, taken at baseline or after one month of anti-PD-1 therapy (not recorded which). The source is a human donor with melanoma. CDR3s leave out the opening cysteine and the closing phenylalanine or tryptophan. A clone size is listed for some rows: how often the clone was seen (once, few, many), or a class if it is expanded.

>TRBV19|large
ASSIMFKGTEAF
>TRBV27|large
ASSPSGGSSYNSPLH
>TRBV30|large
AWSGGAGTDTQY
>TRBV2|large
ASNHEGWDTEAF
>TRBV19|large
ASQGGGGNQPQH
>TRBV27|large
ASSSWDGWAKNIQY
>TRBV29-1|large
SVGSSAAPNEKLF
>TRBV12-3/TRBV12-4|large
ASSFGGNEQF
>TRBV12-3/TRBV12-4|large
ASSREFDTQY
>TRBV28|medium-sized
ASSLSRDPLSYNEQF
>TRBV20-1|large
SAPVGRYYEQY
>TRBV5-5|large
ASSSLLQGASYEQY
>TRBV2|-
ASSEDGQSYEQY
>TRBV27|-
ASSPTGNTEAF
>TRBV6-6|large
ASSWGDTQY
>TRBV20-1|medium-sized
SARDLGVRVTEAF
>TRBV12-3/TRBV12-4|-
VSNSGATDTQY
>TRBV5-5|large
ASSGSIGTASYEQY
>TRBV19|large
ASSLGTAVEQY
>TRBV20-1|large
SARNTGLSYEQY
>TRBV11-2|hyperexpanded
ASSLGWDYTNIQY
>TRBV2|hyperexpanded
ASSEERAEAF
>TRBV28|large
ASRTGAYNEQF
>TRBV19|-
ASSIDPGTPFYEQY
>TRBV2|-
ASARGGSENIQY
>TRBV19|large
ATLSQREAF
>TRBV7-9|large
ASSSPLRENTEAF
>TRBV30|medium-sized
AWSINEKLF
>TRBV5-6|-
ASSLSDSSYEQF
>TRBV7-2|large
ASSFVRGLARETQY
>TRBV4-1|-
ASSETAGPRTAGERF
>TRBV24-1|large
ATSDPTSGGATDTQY